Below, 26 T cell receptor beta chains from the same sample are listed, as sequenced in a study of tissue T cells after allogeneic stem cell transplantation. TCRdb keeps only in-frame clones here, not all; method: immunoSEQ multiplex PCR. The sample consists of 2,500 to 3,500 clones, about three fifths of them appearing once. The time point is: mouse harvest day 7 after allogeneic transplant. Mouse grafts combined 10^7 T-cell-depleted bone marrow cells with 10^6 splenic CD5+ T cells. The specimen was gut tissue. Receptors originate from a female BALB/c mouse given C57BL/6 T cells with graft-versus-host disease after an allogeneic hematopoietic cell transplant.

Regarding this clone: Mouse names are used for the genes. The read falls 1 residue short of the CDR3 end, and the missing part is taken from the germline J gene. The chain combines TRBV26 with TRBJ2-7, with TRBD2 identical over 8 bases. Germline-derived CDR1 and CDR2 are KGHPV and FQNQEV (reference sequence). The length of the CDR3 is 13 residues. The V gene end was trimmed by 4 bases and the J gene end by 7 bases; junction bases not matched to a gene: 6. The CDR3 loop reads CASSPGGAREQYF. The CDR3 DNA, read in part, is TGTGCCAGCAGTCCGGGGGGGGCGCGAGAACAGTAC.

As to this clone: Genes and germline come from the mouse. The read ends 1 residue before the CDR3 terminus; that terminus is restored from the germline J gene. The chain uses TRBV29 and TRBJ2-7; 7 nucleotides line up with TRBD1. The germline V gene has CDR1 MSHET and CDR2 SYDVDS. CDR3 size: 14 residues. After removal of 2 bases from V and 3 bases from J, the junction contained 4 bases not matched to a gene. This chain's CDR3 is CASSLHRTGYEQYF. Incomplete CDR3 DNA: TGTGCTAGCAGTTTACACCGGACAGGCTATGAACAGTAC.

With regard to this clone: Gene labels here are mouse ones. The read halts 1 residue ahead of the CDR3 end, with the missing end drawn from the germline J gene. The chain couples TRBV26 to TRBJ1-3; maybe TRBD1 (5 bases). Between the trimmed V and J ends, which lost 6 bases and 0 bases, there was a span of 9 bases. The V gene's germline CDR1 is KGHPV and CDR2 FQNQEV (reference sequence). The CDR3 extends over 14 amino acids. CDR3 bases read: TGTGCCAGCAGCCCGACAGATTCTGGAAATACGCTCTAT. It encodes CASSPTDSGNTLY. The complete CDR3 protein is CASSPTDSGNTLYF.

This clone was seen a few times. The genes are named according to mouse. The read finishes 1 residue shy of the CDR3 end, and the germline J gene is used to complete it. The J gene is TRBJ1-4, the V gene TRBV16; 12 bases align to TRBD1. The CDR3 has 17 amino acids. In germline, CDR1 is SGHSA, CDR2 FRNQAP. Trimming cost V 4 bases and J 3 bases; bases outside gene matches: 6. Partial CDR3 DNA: TGTGCAAGCAGCTCCGGGACAGGGGGCGCAACCAACGAAAGATTATTT. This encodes CASSSGTGGATNERLF. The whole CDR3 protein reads CASSSGTGGATNERLFF. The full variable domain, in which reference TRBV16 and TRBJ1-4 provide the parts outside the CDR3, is NAGVIQTPRHKVTGKGQEATLWCEPISGHSAVFWYRQTIVQGLEFLTYFRNQAPIDDSGMPKERFSAQMPNQSHSTLKIQSTQPQDSAVYLCASSSGTGGATNERLFFGHGTKLSVL.

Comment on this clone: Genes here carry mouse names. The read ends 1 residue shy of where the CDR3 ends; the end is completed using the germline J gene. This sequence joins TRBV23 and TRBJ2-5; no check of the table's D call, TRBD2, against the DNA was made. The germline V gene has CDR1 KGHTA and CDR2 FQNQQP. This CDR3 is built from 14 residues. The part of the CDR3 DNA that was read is TGCTCCAGCAGTGCGGACTGGGGGGGCGCCACCCAGTAC. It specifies CSSSADWGGATQY. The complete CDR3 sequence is CSSSADWGGATQYF. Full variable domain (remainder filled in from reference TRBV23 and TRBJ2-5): DAAVTQKPRYLIKMKGQEAEMKCIPEKGHTAVFWYQQKQSKELKFLIYFQNQQPLDQIDMVKERFSAVCPSSSLCSLGIRTCEAEDSALYLCSSSADWGGATQYFGPGTRLLVL.

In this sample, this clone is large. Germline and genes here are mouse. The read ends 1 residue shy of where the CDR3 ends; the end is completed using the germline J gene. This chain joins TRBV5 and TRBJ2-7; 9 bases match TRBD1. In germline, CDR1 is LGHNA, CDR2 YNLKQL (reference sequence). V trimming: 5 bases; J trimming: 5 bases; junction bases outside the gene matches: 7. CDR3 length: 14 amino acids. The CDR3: CASSYPGQGNEQYF. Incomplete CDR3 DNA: TGTGCCAGCAGCTACCCAGGACAGGGGAATGAACAGTAC.

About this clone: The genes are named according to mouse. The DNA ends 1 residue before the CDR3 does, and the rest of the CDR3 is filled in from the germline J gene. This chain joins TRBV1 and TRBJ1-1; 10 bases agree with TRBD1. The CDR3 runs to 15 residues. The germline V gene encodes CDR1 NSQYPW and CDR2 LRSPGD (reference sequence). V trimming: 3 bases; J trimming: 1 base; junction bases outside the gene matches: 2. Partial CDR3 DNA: TGCACCTGCAGTGCCCGGGACAGGGGGAACACAGAAGTCTTC. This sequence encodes CTCSARDRGNTEVF. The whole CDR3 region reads CTCSARDRGNTEVFF.

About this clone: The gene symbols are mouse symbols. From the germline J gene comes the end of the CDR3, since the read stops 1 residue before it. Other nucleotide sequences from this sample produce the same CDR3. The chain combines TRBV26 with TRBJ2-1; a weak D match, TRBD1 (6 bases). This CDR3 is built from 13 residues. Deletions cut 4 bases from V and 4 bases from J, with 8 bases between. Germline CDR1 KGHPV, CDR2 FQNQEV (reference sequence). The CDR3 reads CASSRQGYAEQFF. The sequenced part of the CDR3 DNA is TGTGCCAGCAGTCGGCAGGGGTATGCTGAGCAGTTC.

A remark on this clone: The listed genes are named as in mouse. The covered CDR3 bases are TGTGCCAGCAGAGGGGGGGGTGCAGAAACGCTGTAT. Translated, it gives CASRGGGAETLY. The whole CDR3 protein is CASRGGGAETLYF. V gene TRBV15 combines with J gene TRBJ2-3; a possible D gene is TRBD2 (7 bases). The read ends 1 residue before the CDR3 terminus; that terminus is restored from the germline J gene. The length of the CDR3 is 13 residues. The germline V and J ends were trimmed by 6 bases and 1 base, with 8 bases remaining between them. Germline-derived CDR1 and CDR2 are SGHND and FRSKSL.

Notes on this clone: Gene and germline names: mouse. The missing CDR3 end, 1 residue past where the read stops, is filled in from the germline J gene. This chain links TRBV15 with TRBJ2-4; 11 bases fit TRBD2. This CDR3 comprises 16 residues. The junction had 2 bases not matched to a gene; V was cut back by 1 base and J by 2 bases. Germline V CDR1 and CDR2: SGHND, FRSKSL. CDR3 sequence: CASSLGLGGVQNTLYF. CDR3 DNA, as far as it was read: TGTGCCAGCAGTTTAGGACTGGGGGGGGTTCAAAACACCTTGTAC.

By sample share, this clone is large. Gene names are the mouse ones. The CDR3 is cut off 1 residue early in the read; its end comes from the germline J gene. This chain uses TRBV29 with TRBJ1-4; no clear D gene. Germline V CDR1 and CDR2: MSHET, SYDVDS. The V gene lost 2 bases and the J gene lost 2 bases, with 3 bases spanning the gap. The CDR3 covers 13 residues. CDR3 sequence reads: CASSLGSNERLFF. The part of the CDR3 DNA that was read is TGTGCTAGCAGTTTAGGGTCCAACGAAAGATTATTT.

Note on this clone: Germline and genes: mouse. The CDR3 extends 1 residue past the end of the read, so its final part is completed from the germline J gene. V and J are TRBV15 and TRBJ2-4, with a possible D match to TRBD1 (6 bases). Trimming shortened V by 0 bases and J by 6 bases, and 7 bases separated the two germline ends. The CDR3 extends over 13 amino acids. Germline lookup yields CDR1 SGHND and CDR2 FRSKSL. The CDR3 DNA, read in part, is TGTGCCAGCAGTTTAGCAGGGGGTAACACCTTGTAC. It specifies CASSLAGGNTLY. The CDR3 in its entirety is CASSLAGGNTLYF.

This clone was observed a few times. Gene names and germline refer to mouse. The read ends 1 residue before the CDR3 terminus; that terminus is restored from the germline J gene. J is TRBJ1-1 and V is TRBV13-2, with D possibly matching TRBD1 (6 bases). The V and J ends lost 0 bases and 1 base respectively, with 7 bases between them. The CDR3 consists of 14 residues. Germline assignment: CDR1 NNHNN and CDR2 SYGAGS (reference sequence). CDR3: CASGDAQGNTEVFF. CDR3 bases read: TGTGCCAGCGGTGATGCACAGGGAAACACAGAAGTCTTC.

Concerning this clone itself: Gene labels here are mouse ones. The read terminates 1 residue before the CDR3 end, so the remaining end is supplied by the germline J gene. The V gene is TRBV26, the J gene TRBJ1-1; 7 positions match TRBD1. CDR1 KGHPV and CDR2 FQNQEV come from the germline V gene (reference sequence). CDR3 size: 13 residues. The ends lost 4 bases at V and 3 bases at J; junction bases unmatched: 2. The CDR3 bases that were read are TGTGCCAGCAGTCGACAGGGCCACACAGAAGTCTTC. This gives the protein CASSRQGHTEVF. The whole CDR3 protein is CASSRQGHTEVFF.

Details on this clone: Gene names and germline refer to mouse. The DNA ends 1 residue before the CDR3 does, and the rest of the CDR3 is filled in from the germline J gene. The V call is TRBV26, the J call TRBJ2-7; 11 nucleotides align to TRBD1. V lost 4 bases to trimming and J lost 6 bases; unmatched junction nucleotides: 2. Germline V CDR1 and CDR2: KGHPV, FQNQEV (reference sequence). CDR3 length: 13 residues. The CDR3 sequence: CASSRGTGGEQYF. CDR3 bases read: TGTGCCAGCAGTCGGGGGACAGGGGGTGAACAGTAC.

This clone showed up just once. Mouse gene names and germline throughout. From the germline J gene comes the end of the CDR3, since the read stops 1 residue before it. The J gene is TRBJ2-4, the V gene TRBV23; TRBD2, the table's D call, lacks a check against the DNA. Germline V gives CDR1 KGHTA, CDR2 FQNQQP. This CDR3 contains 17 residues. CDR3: CSSSQGDWGASQNTLYF. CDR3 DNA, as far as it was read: TGCTCCAGCAGTCAAGGGGACTGGGGGGCTAGTCAAAACACCTTGTAC.

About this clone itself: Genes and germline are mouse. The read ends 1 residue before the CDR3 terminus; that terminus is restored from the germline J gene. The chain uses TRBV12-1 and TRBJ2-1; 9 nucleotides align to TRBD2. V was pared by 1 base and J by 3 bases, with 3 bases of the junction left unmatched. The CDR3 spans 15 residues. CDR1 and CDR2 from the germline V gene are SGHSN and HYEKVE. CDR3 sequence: CASSLAGGGYAEQFF. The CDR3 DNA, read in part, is TGTGCCAGCTCTCTTGCTGGGGGGGGCTATGCTGAGCAGTTC.

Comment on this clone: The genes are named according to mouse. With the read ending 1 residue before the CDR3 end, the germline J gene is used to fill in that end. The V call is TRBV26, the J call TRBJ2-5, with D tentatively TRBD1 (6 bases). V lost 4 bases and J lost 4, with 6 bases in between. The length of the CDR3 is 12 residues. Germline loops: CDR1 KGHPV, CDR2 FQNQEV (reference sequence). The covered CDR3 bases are TGTGCCAGCAGTCGGGACAAAGACACCCAGTAC. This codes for CASSRDKDTQY. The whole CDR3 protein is CASSRDKDTQYF.

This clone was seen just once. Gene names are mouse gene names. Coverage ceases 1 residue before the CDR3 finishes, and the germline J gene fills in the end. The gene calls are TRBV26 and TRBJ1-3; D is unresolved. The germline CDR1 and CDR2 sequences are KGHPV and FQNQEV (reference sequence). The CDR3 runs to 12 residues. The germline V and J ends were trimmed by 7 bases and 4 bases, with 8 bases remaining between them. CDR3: CASTGRGNTLYF. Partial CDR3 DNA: TGTGCCAGCACTGGGAGAGGAAATACGCTCTAT.

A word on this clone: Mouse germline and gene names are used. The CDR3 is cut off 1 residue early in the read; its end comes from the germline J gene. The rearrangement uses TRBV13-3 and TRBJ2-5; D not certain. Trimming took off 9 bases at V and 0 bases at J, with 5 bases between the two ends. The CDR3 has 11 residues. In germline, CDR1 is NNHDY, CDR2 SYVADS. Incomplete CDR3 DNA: TGTGCCACGGGGAACCAAGACACCCAGTAC. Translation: CATGNQDTQY. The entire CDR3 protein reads CATGNQDTQYF.

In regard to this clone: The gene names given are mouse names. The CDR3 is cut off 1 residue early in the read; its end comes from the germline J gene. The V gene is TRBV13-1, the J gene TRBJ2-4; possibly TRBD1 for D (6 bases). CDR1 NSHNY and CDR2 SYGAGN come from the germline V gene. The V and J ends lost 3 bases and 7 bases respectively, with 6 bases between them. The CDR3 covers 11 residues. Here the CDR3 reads CASSGQDTLYF. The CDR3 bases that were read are TGTGCCAGCAGTGGACAGGACACCTTGTAC.

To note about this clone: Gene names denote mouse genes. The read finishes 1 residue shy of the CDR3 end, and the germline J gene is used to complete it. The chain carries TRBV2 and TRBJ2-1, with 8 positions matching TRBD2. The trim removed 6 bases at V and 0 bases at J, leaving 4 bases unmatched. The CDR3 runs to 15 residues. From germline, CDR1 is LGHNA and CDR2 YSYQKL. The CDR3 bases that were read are TGTGCCAGCAGAGACTGGGGCCGTAACTATGCTGAGCAGTTC. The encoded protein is CASRDWGRNYAEQF. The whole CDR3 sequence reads CASRDWGRNYAEQFF.

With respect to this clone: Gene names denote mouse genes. The CDR3 loop is CTCSADPPQIYEQYF. Partial CDR3 DNA: TGCACCTGCAGTGCAGATCCCCCACAAATCTATGAACAGTAC. The chain recombines TRBV1 with TRBJ2-7, with unresolved D. The CDR3 is cut off 1 residue early in the read; its end comes from the germline J gene. CDR3 length equals 15 residues. Per germline, CDR1 NSQYPW and CDR2 LRSPGD (reference sequence). V was shortened by 0 bases and J by 3 bases, with 12 bases between the two germline ends.

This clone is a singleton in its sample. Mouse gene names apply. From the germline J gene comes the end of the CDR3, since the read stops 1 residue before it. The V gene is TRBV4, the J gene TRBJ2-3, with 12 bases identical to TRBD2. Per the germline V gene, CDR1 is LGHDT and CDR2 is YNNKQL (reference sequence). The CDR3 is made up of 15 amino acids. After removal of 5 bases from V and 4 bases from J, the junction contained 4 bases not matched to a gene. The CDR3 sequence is CASSPGTGGSETLYF. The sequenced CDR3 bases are TGTGCCAGCAGCCCCGGGACTGGGGGGTCAGAAACGCTGTAT.

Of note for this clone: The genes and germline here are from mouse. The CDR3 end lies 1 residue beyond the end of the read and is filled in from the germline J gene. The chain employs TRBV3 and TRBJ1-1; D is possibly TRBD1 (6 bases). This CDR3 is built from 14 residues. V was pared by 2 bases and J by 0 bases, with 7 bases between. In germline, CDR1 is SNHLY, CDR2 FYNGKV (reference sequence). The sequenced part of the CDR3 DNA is TGTGCCAGCAGCTTACAGGGGTCAAACACAGAAGTCTTC. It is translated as CASSLQGSNTEVF. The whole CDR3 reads CASSLQGSNTEVFF.

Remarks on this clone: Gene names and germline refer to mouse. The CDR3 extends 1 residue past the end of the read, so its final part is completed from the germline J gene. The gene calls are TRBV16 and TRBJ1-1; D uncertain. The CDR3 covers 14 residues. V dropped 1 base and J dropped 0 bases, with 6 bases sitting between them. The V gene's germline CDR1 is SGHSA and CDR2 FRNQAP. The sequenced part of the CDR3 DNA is TGTGCAAGCAGCTTAGTAGGGTCAAACACAGAAGTCTTC. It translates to CASSLVGSNTEVF. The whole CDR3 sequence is CASSLVGSNTEVFF.